The present entry profiles one TCR beta chain with its context. Its target is not known. CDR1 and CDR2 from the germline V gene are SGHNT and YYREEE (reference sequence). The J segment lost 7 bases and the V segment lost 4 bases, leaving 18 bases of the junction unmatched. The CDR3 extends over 18 amino acids. This sample was taken from a study of cytomegalovirus exposure and HLA in healthy donors. Study as a whole: The roughly 670 first-cohort repertoires shared a platform with the approximately 120 validation repertoires, as reported in a later analysis. Overall study findings and caveats: There were a few CMV-associated chains whose specificity for CMV antigens was confirmed in vitro. Most sequenced TCRs were rare (though some public TCRs occurred in many donors).

Measured with immunoSEQ multiplex PCR; TCRdb has only the in-frame clones, and not every one. This sample has about 120,000 clones, with 89% found just once. Material for sequencing was PBMCs. The V gene is TRBV5-4, the J gene TRBJ1-4; TRBD1 matches at 8 bases. This TCR derives from a woman aged 18-35 years in good health and CMV-seronegative. This CDR3 reads CASSRGTGLQLAGEKLFF. CDR3 sequence (DNA): TGTGCCAGCAGCCGCGGGACAGGACTTCAATTGGCGGGTGAAAAACTGTTTTTT. Full variable domain (rest looked up from reference TRBV5-4 and TRBJ1-4): ETGVTQSPTHLIKTRGQQVTLRCSSQSGHNTVSWYQQALGQGPQFIFQYYREEENGRGNFPPRFSGLQFPNYSSELNVNALELDDSALYLCASSRGTGLQLAGEKLFFGSGTQLSVL.